These 10 T cell receptor beta chains were all obtained from the same sample, sequenced in a study of vaccination and CD4 T cells after COVID-19. Sequencing of cultured CD4+ T cell DNA used the Oncomine TCR Beta short-read assay. Each CDR3 protein gets one entry after TCRdb re-called the PCR reads with MiXCR. The data contain under 30,000 distinct CDR3 sequences, 67% of them singletons. Regarding treatment: roughly 11-day PBMC culture with coronavirus spike peptide pools or control peptides (ViraFEST assay). Their target antigens are unknown. Specimen: CD4+ T cells from blood, cultured in vitro, collected after SARS-CoV-2 vaccination. The receptors stem from a human donor who received a COVID-19 vaccine.

This sequence joins TRBV14 and TRBJ1-6; the match to TRBD1 covers 8 bases. This CDR3 comprises 17 residues. V lost 0 bases and J lost 10; bases outside the gene matches: 11. The germline CDR1 and CDR2 sequences are SGHDN and FVKESK. In DNA form, the CDR3 reads TGTGCCAGCAGCCAAGAATTTGGAACAGGGGGATGGTCACCCCTCCACTTT. This sequence encodes CASSQEFGTGGWSPLHF.

This chain connects TRBV28 to TRBJ1-2; D is undetermined. The germline V gene encodes CDR1 MDHEN and CDR2 SYDVKM. V lost 10 bases to trimming and J lost 2 bases, with 14 bases between them. This CDR3 has 13 residues. The CDR3 reads CATTSQGNYGYTF. For the CDR3, the DNA is TGTGCCACTACGTCACAAGGAAACTATGGCTACACCTTC.

This sequence joins TRBV19 and TRBJ1-5; no clear D. Looked up from germline, CDR1 is LNHDA and CDR2 is SQIVND (reference sequence). V lost 1 base and J 6 bases, leaving 4 bases between the germline ends. This CDR3 is built from 12 residues. CDR3 sequence reads: CASSIGSQPQHF. The CDR3 region has the DNA TGTGCCAGTAGTATAGGCAGTCAGCCCCAGCATTTT.

The CDR3 is CASSSDREGQPQHF. In nucleotides, the CDR3 is TGTGCCAGCAGCTCCGACAGGGAGGGTCAGCCCCAGCATTTT. The chain couples TRBV9 to TRBJ1-5, with 7 bases fitting TRBD1. V shed 4 bases and J 6 bases; nucleotides not matched to a gene: 7. Germline CDR1 SGDLS, CDR2 YYNGEE. The CDR3 contains 14 residues.

This clonotype was seen more than once but under ten times. V and J are TRBV20-1 and TRBJ2-5, with D perhaps TRBD1 or TRBD2 (5 bases each). Germline loops: CDR1 DFQATT, CDR2 SNEGSKA (reference sequence). Trimming shortened V by 5 bases and J by 4 bases, and 26 bases separated the two germline ends. The CDR3 contains 17 residues. The CDR3 sequence is CSAGTASTLNQGETQYF. The CDR3 DNA reads TGCAGTGCTGGGACGGCTAGCACTCTCAATCAGGGAGAGACCCAGTACTTC.

The chain combines TRBV30 with TRBJ1-5; tentatively, D is TRBD1 (5 bases). The CDR3 is 14 amino acids. V lost 0 bases to trimming and J lost 3 bases, with 9 bases between them. Germline assignment: CDR1 GTSNPN and CDR2 SVGIG (reference sequence). CDR3: CAWSVPGFNQPQHF. CDR3 sequence (DNA): TGTGCCTGGAGTGTACCAGGGTTCAATCAGCCCCAGCATTTT.

The chain uses TRBV15 and TRBJ2-2; D gene unclear. This CDR3 spans 18 amino acids. The ends were cut back, 0 bases at V and 1 base at J, with 15 bases in the middle. The germline V gene encodes CDR1 LNHNV and CDR2 YYDKDF (reference sequence). The CDR3 here is CATSRDRLAGGNTGELFF. The CDR3 nucleotides read TGTGCCACCAGCAGAGATCGGTTGGCAGGCGGGAACACCGGGGAGCTGTTTTTT.

This chain connects TRBV24-1 to TRBJ2-7; D not certain. The CDR3 extends over 13 amino acids. Germline V CDR1 and CDR2: KGHDR, SFDVKD. Trimming removed 4 bases from V and 7 bases from J, with 13 bases in between. CDR3 residues: CATSDGTPEEQYF. For the CDR3, the DNA is TGTGCCACCAGTGACGGTACACCGGAGGAGCAGTACTTC.

This chain links TRBV7-2 with TRBJ2-7; D gene ambiguous. CDR3 length equals 15 residues. Germline lookup yields CDR1 SGHTA and CDR2 FQGNSA. V was pared by 1 base and J by 0 bases, with 10 bases between. DNA of the CDR3: TGTGCCAGCAGCTTAGGTGCGCTGAGCTCCTACGAGCAGTACTTC. Amino acids: CASSLGALSSYEQYF.

This clonotype showed up just a few times. The rearrangement links TRBV10-3 to TRBJ1-2, with 8 bases identical to TRBD1. This CDR3 is built from 14 residues. Losses at the gene ends were 5 bases for V and 3 bases for J; bases not matched to a gene: 5. The germline V gene encodes CDR1 ENHRY and CDR2 SYGVKD. CDR3 protein: CAISQGASYYGYTF. In nucleotides, the CDR3 is TGTGCCATCAGTCAGGGGGCCTCTTACTATGGCTACACCTTC.